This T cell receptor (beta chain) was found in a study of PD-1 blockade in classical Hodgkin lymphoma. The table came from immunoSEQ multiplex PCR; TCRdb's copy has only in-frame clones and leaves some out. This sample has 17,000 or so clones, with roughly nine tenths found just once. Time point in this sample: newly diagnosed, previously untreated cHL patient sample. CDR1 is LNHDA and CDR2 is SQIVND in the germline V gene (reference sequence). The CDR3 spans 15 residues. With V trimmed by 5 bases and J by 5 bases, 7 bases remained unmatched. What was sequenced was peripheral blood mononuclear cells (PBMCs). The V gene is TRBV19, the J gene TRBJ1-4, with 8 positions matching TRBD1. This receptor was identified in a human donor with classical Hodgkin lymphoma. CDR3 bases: TGTGCCAGTAGTCCAGGACAGGGTCAGAATGAAAAACTGTTTTTT. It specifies CASSPGQGQNEKLFF. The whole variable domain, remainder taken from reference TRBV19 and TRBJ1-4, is DGGITQSPKYLFRKEGQNVTLSCEQNLNHDAMYWYRQDPGQGLRLIYYSQIVNDFQKGDIAEGYSVSREKKESFPLTVTSAQKNPTAFYLCASSPGQGQNEKLFFGSGTQLSVL.